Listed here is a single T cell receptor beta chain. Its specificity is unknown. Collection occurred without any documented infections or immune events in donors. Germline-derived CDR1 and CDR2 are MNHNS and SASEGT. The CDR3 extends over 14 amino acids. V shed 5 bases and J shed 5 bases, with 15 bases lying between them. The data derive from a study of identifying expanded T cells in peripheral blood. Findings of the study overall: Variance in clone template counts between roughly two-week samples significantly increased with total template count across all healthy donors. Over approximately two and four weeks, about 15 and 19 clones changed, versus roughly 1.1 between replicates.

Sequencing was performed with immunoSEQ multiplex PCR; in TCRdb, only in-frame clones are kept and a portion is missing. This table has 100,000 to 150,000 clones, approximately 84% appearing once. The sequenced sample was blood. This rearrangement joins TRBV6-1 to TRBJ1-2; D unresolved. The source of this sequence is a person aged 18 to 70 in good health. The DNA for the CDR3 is TGTGCCAGCAGTCTTGGTCCGACGGATTATGGCTACACCTTC. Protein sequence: CASSLGPTDYGYTF.